The 23 T cell receptor beta chains below come from one sample, sequenced in a study of T-cell reconstitution after alpha-beta-depleted transplantation in children. It was with unique molecular identifiers that the TCRbeta library was prepared. TCRdb passed the PCR reads through MiXCR, listing each CDR3 protein once. The sample has about 980,000 distinct CDR3 sequences; under 30% are singletons. This material consisted of PBMCs, mostly from graft donor cells, taken 360 days after TCRalphabeta/CD19-depleted stem cell transplant. The origin of the receptors is a boy under two years old who had a stem cell transplant for SCID, so the T cells may come from the graft donor.

The rearrangement uses TRBV11-2 and TRBJ2-7, with TRBD1 as a possible D gene (5 bases). The germline CDR1 and CDR2 sequences are SGHAT and FQNNGV. Trimming pared 1 base from V and 1 base from J, leaving 14 bases between. The CDR3 totals 16 residues. The CDR3 DNA is TGTGCCAGCAGCTTAGGGGGCAGTCCTAGATCCTACGAGCAGTACTTC. Translated, it gives CASSLGGSPRSYEQYF.

The rearrangement uses TRBV2 and TRBJ2-5; perhaps D is TRBD1 or TRBD2 (5 bases each). V lost 8 bases and J lost 2, with 12 bases in between. The length of the CDR3 is 13 residues. Germline CDR1 SNHLY, CDR2 FYNNEI. The CDR3 nucleotides are TGTGCCAGCCACCGGGGCACTCAAGAGACCCAGTACTTC. Translating gives CASHRGTQETQYF.

The chain carries TRBV29-1 and TRBJ2-5; 10 bases are shared with TRBD2. The V segment lost 7 bases and the J segment 3 bases; nucleotides outside the gene matches: 8. Germline V gives CDR1 SQVTM, CDR2 ANQGSEA. The CDR3 spans 14 residues. The CDR3 nucleotides are TGCAGCGCTCAACCGGGACTAGCGAAAGAGACCCAGTACTTC. Protein product: CSAQPGLAKETQYF.

In its sample, this clonotype was seen many times. The CDR3 nucleotides are TGTGCCAGCAGCTTGCCGGACAGGGTGTATGAGACCCAGTACTTC. It codes for CASSLPDRVYETQYF. The chain carries TRBV5-6 and TRBJ2-5, with 8 bases aligning to TRBD1. CDR3 length equals 15 residues. Per the germline V gene, CDR1 is SGHDT and CDR2 is YYEEEE. V lost 1 base to trimming and J lost 5 bases; unmatched junction nucleotides: 7.

In this sample, this clonotype turned up a few times. The chain couples TRBV10-3 to TRBJ1-5; no definite D call. CDR1 and CDR2 (germline): ENHRY, SYGVKD. V gave up 3 bases and J gave up 7 bases, with 22 bases separating them. The CDR3 is made up of 17 amino acids. CDR3: CAISEQPGALIGQPQHF. Written as DNA, the CDR3 is TGTGCCATCAGTGAACAACCAGGAGCCCTAATTGGGCAGCCCCAGCATTTT.

This clonotype was seen more than once but under ten times. The V and J genes are TRBV24-1 and TRBJ2-1, with D perhaps matching TRBD1 or TRBD2 (5 bases each). V was trimmed by 4 bases and J by 4 bases, leaving 19 bases between them. Germline loops: CDR1 KGHDR, CDR2 SFDVKD. The CDR3 sequence is 17 residues long. CDR3 amino acids: CATSEGQTGATYNEQFF. CDR3 coding DNA: TGTGCCACCAGTGAGGGGCAGACCGGGGCAACATACAATGAGCAGTTCTTC.

The V gene is TRBV5-1, the J gene TRBJ2-5; a possible D gene is TRBD1 (5 bases). The CDR3 is 15 amino acids. The germline V gene has CDR1 SGHRS and CDR2 YFSETQ. V was shortened by 4 bases and J by 1 base, with 14 bases between the two germline ends. CDR3 residues: CASSMTVNFQETQYF. CDR3 in DNA: TGCGCCAGCAGCATGACAGTCAACTTCCAAGAGACCCAGTACTTC.

In its sample, this clonotype was seen a few times. The chain is built from TRBV5-1 and TRBJ2-7, with no clear D. This CDR3 region has 13 residues. Germline CDR1 is SGHRS and CDR2 is YFSETQ. Between the trimmed V and J ends, which lost 2 bases and 0 bases, there was a span of 6 bases. CDR3 sequence: CASSLWTSYEQYF. In DNA, the CDR3 is TGCGCCAGCAGCTTATGGACCTCCTACGAGCAGTACTTC.

This clonotype was detected ten times or more. The chain has TRBV10-3 and TRBJ1-1; D may be TRBD1 (6 bases). The germline CDR1 and CDR2 sequences are ENHRY and SYGVKD. The CDR3 is 15 residues long. Trimming left V 0 bases short and J 0 bases short, with 8 bases between. The CDR3 here is CAISESSGVNTEAFF. The CDR3 DNA is TGTGCCATCAGTGAGTCGTCAGGGGTGAACACTGAAGCTTTCTTT.

The V gene is TRBV9, the J gene TRBJ2-3; TRBD2 is a possible D gene (7 bases). CDR3 length: 15 residues. CDR1 is SGDLS, CDR2 YYNGEE, per germline. V lost 5 bases and J 4 bases, leaving 17 bases between the germline ends. CDR3 bases: TGTGCCAGCAGTTTCATTGGCGGGGGCGCAGATACGCAGTATTTT. Translation gives CASSFIGGGADTQYF.

Concerning this clonotype: Germline is not matched at one junction end, which may reflect a read error. This chain uses TRBV5-1 with TRBJ2-2, with no clear D. Germline CDR1 is SGHRS and CDR2 is YFSETQ. This CDR3 is 12 amino acids long. DNA of the CDR3: TGTGCCAGCAGCTTTCGTTCCGGGGAGCTGTTTTTT. Translation gives CASSFRSGELFF.

This clonotype appeared a few times. V gene TRBV7-2 combines with J gene TRBJ2-7; no definite D call. Germline lookup yields CDR1 SGHTA and CDR2 FQGNSA. The CDR3 has 11 amino acids. Trimming shortened V by 4 bases and J by 7 bases, and 8 bases separated the two germline ends. CDR3 loop: CASSYGWEQYF. The CDR3 bases are TGTGCCAGCAGCTACGGATGGGAGCAGTACTTC.

In this sample, this clonotype turned up a few times. The chain couples TRBV10-3 to TRBJ2-5; D uncertain. The V gene lost 2 bases and the J gene lost 5 bases, with 12 bases spanning the gap. The CDR3 runs 14 residues. CDR1 is ENHRY and CDR2 is SYGVKD in the germline V gene. The CDR3 loop is CAISEGAVRETQYF. Written as DNA, the CDR3 is TGTGCCATCAGTGAGGGAGCCGTCCGGGAGACCCAGTACTTC.

The table lists this clonotype with a few counts. The chain joins TRBV5-5 to TRBJ2-5; D possibly corresponds to TRBD2 (6 bases). The CDR3 loop spans 15 amino acids. V lost 0 bases to trimming and J lost 5 bases, with 14 bases between them. Germline V gene lookup returns CDR1 SGHKS and CDR2 YYEKEE (reference sequence). This CDR3 is CASSLVFLGRETQYF. CDR3 nucleotide sequence: TGTGCCAGCAGCTTGGTCTTTCTAGGGAGGGAGACCCAGTACTTC.

The chain uses TRBV12-3 or TRBV12-4 and TRBJ2-3, with no clear D. The CDR3 loop spans 15 amino acids. V gave up 3 bases and J gave up 0 bases, with 10 bases separating them. This chain's CDR3 is CASSFLELSTDTQYF. CDR3 sequence (DNA): TGTGCCAGCAGTTTCCTAGAGCTGAGCACAGATACGCAGTATTTT.

There are many counts of this clonotype. The chain links TRBV28 to TRBJ2-7; TRBD1 matches 9 bases. CDR1 and CDR2 (germline): MDHEN, SYDVKM. After removal of 4 bases from V and 3 bases from J, the junction contained 7 bases not matched to a gene. This CDR3 region has 15 residues. The CDR3 coding sequence is TGTGCCAGCAGTTGGACGGGACAGGGATTCTACGAGCAGTACTTC. The encoded protein is CASSWTGQGFYEQYF.

This clonotype appeared a few times. The genes are TRBV7-9 and TRBJ2-2, with D unresolved. CDR3 length: 14 residues. Germline V CDR1 and CDR2: SEHNR, FQNEAQ (reference sequence). Trimming left V 1 base short and J 4 bases short, with 7 bases between. CDR3 nucleotides: TGTGCCAGCAGCTTAGTTGCAGCCACCGGGGAGCTGTTTTTT. Translation gives CASSLVAATGELFF.

The V call is TRBV7-2, the J call TRBJ2-5; D perhaps matches TRBD1 (5 bases). CDR1 and CDR2 from the germline V gene are SGHTA and FQGNSA. Trimming removed 3 bases at V and 4 bases at J, with 24 bases between. This CDR3 comprises 18 residues. CDR3 region: CASSFRPPDSGPGETQYF. The CDR3 DNA is TGTGCCAGCAGCTTTCGCCCCCCTGACAGTGGCCCTGGAGAGACCCAGTACTTC.

V gene TRBV25-1 combines with J gene TRBJ2-7, with D perhaps matching TRBD1 or TRBD2 (5 bases each). The CDR3 has 18 amino acids. Germline V gene lookup returns CDR1 MGHDK and CDR2 SYGVNS. V lost 8 bases to trimming and J lost 0 bases, with 26 bases between them. CDR3: CASPGPGAICFDSYEQYF. The CDR3 region has the DNA TGTGCCAGCCCTGGCCCCGGGGCTATATGCTTTGACTCCTACGAGCAGTACTTC.

This rearrangement joins TRBV20-1 to TRBJ2-1; the D gene is possibly TRBD2 (6 bases). Looked up from germline, CDR1 is DFQATT and CDR2 is SNEGSKA (reference sequence). This CDR3 contains 12 residues. Trimming shortened V by 4 bases and J by 8 bases, and 12 bases separated the two germline ends. The CDR3 bases are TGCAGTGCTATGAGCGGCGGGGATGAGCAGTTCTTC. Protein sequence: CSAMSGGDEQFF.

This chain joins TRBV12-3 or TRBV12-4 and TRBJ2-1; TRBD1 matches 8 bases. V lost 8 bases, J lost 3 bases, and 9 bases stayed unmatched. The CDR3 spans 15 residues. The CDR3, as DNA: TGTGCCAGCCGGACCCAGGGGGCCAACTACAATGAGCAGTTCTTC. This sequence encodes CASRTQGANYNEQFF.

This rearrangement joins TRBV24-1 to TRBJ2-3, with 8 bases fitting TRBD2. The V gene's germline CDR1 is KGHDR and CDR2 SFDVKD. Germline trimming cut 4 bases from V and 3 bases from J; bases unmatched to any gene: 8. This CDR3 region has 16 residues. CDR3 nucleotide sequence: TGTGCCACCAGTGACCCGAAGCGGGGGTTAACAGATACGCAGTATTTT. This sequence encodes CATSDPKRGLTDTQYF.

This clonotype was seen more than once but under ten times. The chain employs TRBV12-3 or TRBV12-4 and TRBJ2-7; tentatively, D is TRBD1 (7 bases). This CDR3 region has 16 residues. V lost 6 bases and J 4 bases, leaving 22 bases between the germline ends. The CDR3 sequence is CASSRTPGAGGYEQYF. CDR3 DNA: TGTGCCAGCAGCCGCACCCCGGGGGCAGGGGGGTACGAGCAGTACTTC.